Included here is one TCR beta chain sequence, with context. Its antigen specificity is not known. No quality values exist for individual bases; no much larger clone is one base distant. Reading the germline V gene (reference sequence) gives CDR1 MNHNY and CDR2 SVGAGI. Deletion took 2 bases off V and 6 bases off J, with a span of 8 bases between the germline ends. Taken from cysteine to phenylalanine, the CDR3 has 13 residues. The entry retains the CDR3 DNA only, 39 bases that are in frame from base 1. This specimen belongs to a study of CD8 T cells in ankylosing spondylitis (dated 2017 in TCRdb). Study-wide context: T cell receptor beta repertoires were profiled in healthy donors and ankylosing spondylitis patients so that disease-linked TCR variants could be found. The full study cohort comprised roughly 24 ankylosing spondylitis patients and 110 or so healthy donors. Peripheral blood was sampled, and synovial fluid was also collected from ankylosing spondylitis patients. Broader findings and caveats from the paper: The disease-linked clones had a CD8+ phenotype and were found at relatively low frequencies in peripheral blood. Blood from ankylosing spondylitis patients appeared to be characterized by a TCR beta motif made up of several highly homologous amino acid variants. Some motif variants had previously been reported in the synovial fluid and blood of reactive arthritis patients, which suggests shared mechanisms of disease initiation. The disease-linked clones were reported as significantly enriched in matched synovial fluid samples from ankylosing spondylitis patients.

Sequencing instrument: Illumina HiSeq 2500. Quantitative 5'-RACE with molecular barcodes was the method used to prepare the TCR beta libraries. The authors' analysis ran thus. A new computational method, built on a probabilistic model of VDJ rearrangement, was used to identify disease-linked TCR variants. Clones were called with MiXCR by TCRdb after fastp trimmed the public reads at Q25, and only in-frame beta chains were retained. Rows are unified per CDR3 protein, each entry keeping the most common DNA and genes. Clone size and V and J calls follow TCRdb, not the original study. Across this sample there are around 330,000 distinct CDR3 sequences, with around a tenth seen only once. The ten largest clones capture roughly 9.5% of the sample.

The chain uses TRBV6-6 and TRBJ2-1, with the D gene uncertain. Sequenced sample: blood, either unsorted or a sorted T cell fraction (not recorded which). This sequence originates from a female donor with ankylosing spondylitis or in good health (not recorded which). The nucleotides are TGTGCCAGCAGTTACGGGGTCCGCAATGAGCAGTTCTTC. Its protein is CASSYGVRNEQFF.